The next 19 T cell receptor beta chains were all read from a single sample in a study of low-dose radiotherapy and immunotherapy resistance in tumors. Alpha and beta chains were covered, as first-strand cDNA relied on TRAV- and TRBV-specific primers. TCR amplification used about 18 PCR cycles, a constant-region primer and a V-primer adapter. TCRdb reanalysed the reads using MiXCR and keeps one entry per CDR3 protein. Of around 83,000 distinct CDR3 sequences listed, approximately 17% are singletons. Time point described: before trial treatment. The sample here was PBMCs, taken before treatment. These receptors all stem from a male donor with prostate cancer.

There are many counts of this clonotype. The chain employs TRBV6-5 and TRBJ1-2; D perhaps matches TRBD1 (5 bases). The V gene's germline CDR1 is MNHEY and CDR2 SVGAGI. The length of the CDR3 is 19 residues. V lost 5 bases, J lost 0 bases, and 25 bases lay in between. The CDR3 loop is CASSHNPNPTAQANYGYTF. The CDR3 nucleotides are TGTGCCAGCAGTCACAACCCCAACCCGACAGCGCAAGCTAACTATGGCTACACCTTC.

There are many counts of this clonotype. This chain connects TRBV14 to TRBJ2-1, with unresolved D. V gave up 4 bases and J gave up 10 bases, with 14 bases separating them. CDR1 SGHDN and CDR2 FVKESK come from the germline V gene. The CDR3 is 13 amino acids. The CDR3 loop is CASSPFRGSEQFF. The CDR3 DNA follows: TGTGCCAGCAGCCCTTTTCGAGGTAGCGAGCAGTTCTTC.

Many counts were recorded for this clonotype. This chain uses TRBV6-2 or TRBV6-3 with TRBJ2-5; 10 positions agree with TRBD2. Germline values: CDR1 MNHEY, CDR2 SVGEGT. V was pared by 6 bases and J by 2 bases, with 3 bases of the junction left unmatched. CDR3 length: 14 amino acids. CDR3 sequence reads: CASRLAGGQETQYF. The CDR3 bases are TGTGCCAGCAGATTAGCGGGGGGACAAGAGACCCAGTACTTC.

This clonotype came up many times. The V and J genes are TRBV4-1 and TRBJ1-1; tentatively, D is TRBD1 (6 bases). The ends were cut back, 1 base at V and 3 bases at J, with 15 bases in the middle. This CDR3 has 16 residues. CDR1 and CDR2 (germline): MGHRA, YSYEKL. CDR3 in DNA: TGCGCCAGCAGCCAAGGATCGACGGGGGCTTACACTGAAGCTTTCTTT. Its protein product is CASSQGSTGAYTEAFF.

This clonotype was counted many times. The CDR3 region is CASTAGTQETQYF. The CDR3 DNA follows: TGTGCCAGCACCGCGGGAACCCAAGAGACCCAGTACTTC. The genes are TRBV6-2 or TRBV6-3 and TRBJ2-5; a weak D match, TRBD2 (6 bases). V was clipped by 7 bases and J by 1 base, with 10 bases between them. The CDR3 runs 13 residues. Germline CDR1 and CDR2: MNHEY and SVGEGT.

This clonotype was observed at least ten times. The chain employs TRBV3-1 and TRBJ1-2, with a possible D match to TRBD1 (5 bases). CDR3 length: 16 residues. The ends were cut back, 2 bases at V and 7 bases at J, with 20 bases in the middle. Germline CDR1 is LGHDT and CDR2 is YNNKEL (reference sequence). The CDR3 reads CASSQKGAQGIGGYTF. Written as DNA, the CDR3 is TGTGCCAGCAGCCAAAAAGGGGCGCAGGGAATAGGTGGCTACACCTTC.

This clonotype showed up many times. The V and J genes are TRBV5-5 and TRBJ1-1; D may be TRBD1 (5 bases). CDR1 and CDR2 (germline): SGHKS, YYEKEE (reference sequence). V lost 5 bases to trimming and J lost 0 bases, with 14 bases between them. CDR3 size: 15 residues. The DNA of the CDR3 is TGTGCCAGCAGATGGGACCGCCCAATGAACACTGAAGCTTTCTTT. This encodes CASRWDRPMNTEAFF.

This clonotype was found many times. The chain recombines TRBV7-9 with TRBJ2-7; D gene ambiguous. This CDR3 is built from 11 residues. Germline assignment: CDR1 SEHNR and CDR2 FQNEAQ (reference sequence). V lost 7 bases and J 2 bases, leaving 6 bases between the germline ends. The CDR3 sequence is CASTQTYEQYF. For the CDR3, the DNA is TGTGCCAGCACCCAGACCTACGAGCAGTACTTC.

As to this clonotype: A far bigger clonotype differs at one base, so this is likely a read error. The chain couples TRBV5-1 to TRBJ2-5, with a weak D call TRBD1 (6 bases). This CDR3 region has 14 residues. Germline lookup yields CDR1 SGHRS and CDR2 YFSETQ. Trimming took off 1 base at V and 11 bases at J, with 18 bases between the two ends. The CDR3 nucleotides are TGCGCCAGCAGCTTGCCCGGGACAAACAATGAGCAGTACTTC. The encoded protein is CASSLPGTNNEQYF.

Note on this clonotype: One end of the junction fails to match germline, which may point to a read error. The chain recombines TRBV7-8 with TRBJ2-1, with D tentatively TRBD2 (6 bases). CDR3 size: 14 residues. Per germline, CDR1 SGHVS and CDR2 FQNEAQ. The CDR3 DNA is TGTGCCATCAGCCAGCGGGTGGGATACAATGAGCAGATCTTC. Encoded protein: CAISQRVGYNEQIF.

The J gene is TRBJ2-1, the V gene TRBV13, with 13 bases lining up with TRBD2. The junction had 9 bases not matched to a gene; V was cut back by 6 bases and J by 16 bases. Germline CDR1 and CDR2: PRHDT and FYEKMQ (reference sequence). The CDR3 has 13 amino acids. The CDR3 region has the DNA TGTGCCAGCAGACGGACTAGCGGGGGACGCGATTTCTTC. Amino acids: CASRRTSGGRDFF.

In this sample, this clonotype turned up many times. V and J are TRBV5-1 and TRBJ1-1; 7 bases agree with TRBD1. The CDR3 covers 16 residues. Unmatched junction bases numbered 10, after V lost 4 bases and J lost 1 base. The germline CDR1 and CDR2 sequences are SGHRS and YFSETQ. CDR3 amino acids: CASSPRQGVQNTEAFF. CDR3 sequence (DNA): TGCGCCAGCAGCCCGAGACAGGGAGTCCAGAACACTGAAGCTTTCTTT.

The chain has TRBV30 and TRBJ1-6, with unresolved D. The V gene lost 5 bases and the J gene lost 10 bases, with 18 bases spanning the gap. Germline-derived CDR1 and CDR2 are GTSNPN and SVGIG (reference sequence). This CDR3 region has 14 residues. CDR3 region: CAWSKEGVGSPLHF. CDR3 DNA: TGTGCCTGGTCTAAGGAGGGAGTTGGCTCACCCCTCCACTTT.

This clonotype was detected many times. The CDR3 is CASRPGGLSYEQYF. The CDR3 nucleotides read TGTGCCAGCAGGCCAGGGGGTTTATCCTACGAGCAGTACTTC. This chain links TRBV5-4 with TRBJ2-7; 7 positions match TRBD1. This CDR3 spans 14 amino acids. In germline, CDR1 is SGHNT, CDR2 YYREEE (reference sequence). The trim removed 5 bases at V and 1 base at J, leaving 6 bases unmatched. Filled out from reference TRBV5-4 and TRBJ2-7, the complete variable domain reads ETGVTQSPTHLIKTRGQQVTLRCSSQSGHNTVSWYQQALGQGPQFIFQYYREEENGRGNFPPRFSGLQFPNYSSELNVNALELDDSALYLCASRPGGLSYEQYFGPGTRLTVT.

This clonotype was recorded at least ten times. V and J are TRBV7-9 and TRBJ1-4; D not certain. Between the trimmed V and J ends, which lost 2 bases and 8 bases, there was a span of 18 bases. The CDR3 runs to 16 residues. Germline loops: CDR1 SEHNR, CDR2 FQNEAQ (reference sequence). This chain's CDR3 is CASSLRLGRASEKLFF. In nucleotides, the CDR3 is TGTGCCAGCAGCTTAAGATTAGGGAGAGCGTCGGAAAAACTGTTTTTT.

The V gene is TRBV6-6, the J gene TRBJ2-2; a weak D match, TRBD1 (5 bases). The CDR3 runs to 15 residues. CDR1 and CDR2 (germline): MNHNY, SVGAGI (reference sequence). Trimming took 1 base from V and 1 from J, leaving 7 bases between them. In DNA form, the CDR3 reads TGTGCCAGCAGTTACTTCGGACAGAACACCGGGGAGCTGTTTTTT. Its translation is CASSYFGQNTGELFF.

This clonotype occurred many times. The CDR3: CASSYTGNYGYTF. In nucleotides, the CDR3 is TGTGCCAGCAGTTACACAGGGAACTATGGCTACACCTTC. J is TRBJ1-2 and V is TRBV6-5; D is possibly TRBD1 (6 bases). The V end lost 2 bases, the J end lost 2 bases, and 6 bases lay between the germline ends. This CDR3 region has 13 residues. Looked up from germline, CDR1 is MNHEY and CDR2 is SVGAGI.

This clonotype was counted many times. The V call is TRBV19, the J call TRBJ2-1; D gene unclear. Germline lookup yields CDR1 LNHDA and CDR2 SQIVND (reference sequence). With 3 bases removed from V and 7 bases from J, the gap between germline ends came to 13 bases. This CDR3 spans 14 amino acids. CDR3 sequence: CASSITLGTNEQFF. CDR3 DNA sequence: TGTGCCAGTAGTATTACCCTAGGTACAAATGAGCAGTTCTTC.

This clonotype was recorded at least ten times. V and J are TRBV5-5 and TRBJ2-7; the match to TRBD2 covers 7 bases. The germline gives CDR1 SGHKS, CDR2 YYEKEE (reference sequence). V lost 3 bases, J lost 3 bases, and 6 bases stayed unmatched. The CDR3 contains 14 residues. The CDR3 reads CASSSPTSFYEQYF. CDR3 in DNA: TGTGCCAGCAGCTCCCCGACTAGCTTCTACGAGCAGTACTTC. The full variable domain, in which reference TRBV5-5 and TRBJ2-7 provide the parts outside the CDR3, is DAGVTQSPTHLIKTRGQQVTLRCSPISGHKSVSWYQQVLGQGPQFIFQYYEKEERGRGNFPDRFSARQFPNYSSELNVNALLLGDSALYLCASSSPTSFYEQYFGPGTRLTVT.